Listed below are T cell receptor beta chains from one sample, sequenced in a study of long-term antiretroviral therapy in people with HIV. The data were produced by immunoSEQ multiplex PCR, yet TCRdb's version contains in-frame clones alone and is incomplete. There are tens of thousands of clones in the sample; roughly 81% occur only once, and approximately 5% lies in the top ten. The sequencing here drew on unsorted PBMCs, taken approximately 2.9 years before starting antiretroviral therapy. The receptor set was obtained from a woman under 40 with HIV. Both conserved end residues are part of each CDR3. The D gene is left open where the match is weak. Only part of the rows carry a size: once, few, many, or a class if the clone is expanded.

>once|TRBJ1-5|TRBV14|.
CASSQSTVNQPQHF
TGTGCCAGCAGCCAATCGACAGTCAATCAGCCCCAGCATTTT
>.|TRBJ1-4|TRBV2|TRBD1
CASRDRVGSEKLFF
TGTGCCAGCAGGGACAGGGTAGGGAGTGAAAAACTGTTTTTT
>.|TRBJ1-4|TRBV2|.
CASSEEITEKLFF
TGTGCCAGCAGTGAAGAGATAACCGAAAAACTGTTTTTT
>.|TRBJ2-1|TRBV2|TRBD2
CASSGAGGGLDEQFF
TGTGCCAGCAGTGGAGCGGGGGGGGGTCTTGATGAGCAGTTCTTC
>few|TRBJ1-1|TRBV25-1|.
CASRKRDGRNTEAFF
TGTGCCAGCAGGAAACGGGACGGCCGAAACACTGAAGCTTTCTTT
>.|TRBJ2-4|TRBV27|TRBD2
CASSSIIAGGPAKNIQYF
TGTGCCAGCAGTTCAATTATAGCGGGGGGGCCTGCCAAAAACATTCAGTACTTC
>.|TRBJ1-4|TRBV5-1|TRBD1
CASSSWDREKLFF
TGCGCCAGCAGCTCATGGGACAGGGAAAAACTGTTTTTT
>.|TRBJ1-1|TRBV10-3|.
CAISENGQSQAFF
TGTGCCATCAGTGAGAATGGGCAGAGTCAAGCTTTCTTT
>.|TRBJ2-4|TRBV18|TRBD2
CASSPTDSGGQYF
TGTGCCAGCTCACCAACGGACAGCGGGGGACAGTACTTC
>.|TRBJ2-3|TRBV13|.
CASSFATTDTQYF
TGTGCCAGCAGCTTCGCAACGACAGATACGCAGTATTTT
>.|TRBJ2-3|TRBV6-1|TRBD1
CASSEPRTGALGTDTQYF
TGTGCCAGCAGTGAACCGAGGACAGGGGCGTTGGGCACAGATACGCAGTATTTT
>.|TRBJ2-7|TRBV5-1|.
CASSLSANQGVNEQYF
TGCGCCAGCAGTTTATCAGCGAACCAAGGCGTGAACGAGCAGTACTTC
>.|TRBJ1-1|TRBV11-2|.
CASSLEPGVRAEAFF
TGTGCCAGCAGCTTAGAACCAGGGGTGAGGGCTGAAGCTTTCTTT
>.|TRBJ1-1|TRBV7-9|.
CASSFSTEAFF
TGTGCCAGCAGCTTTAGCACTGAAGCTTTCTTT
>.|TRBJ2-1|TRBV6-4|.
CASSDSNSGEQFF
TGTGCCAGCAGTGACTCGAACTCCGGGGAGCAGTTCTTC
>.|TRBJ2-1|TRBV18|TRBD2
CASSPNRGLAGGKRGDEQFF
TGTGCCAGCTCACCCAACCGAGGACTAGCGGGGGGCAAACGGGGGGATGAGCAGTTCTTC
>.|TRBJ1-2|TRBV6-5|.
CASSYSDYGYTF
TGTGCCAGCAGTTACTCTGACTATGGCTACACCTTC
>.|TRBJ1-5|TRBV5-1|.
CASSFGGDNQPQHF
TGCGCCAGCAGCTTCGGGGGCGACAATCAGCCCCAGCATTTT
>once|TRBJ2-2|TRBV30|.
CAWIRQSNTGELFF
TGTGCCTGGATTAGACAATCTAACACCGGGGAGCTGTTTTTT
>.|TRBJ1-1|TRBV2|.
CASSDPDGNTEAFF
TGTGCCAGCAGTGACCCGGACGGGAACACTGAAGCTTTCTTT
>.|TRBJ1-5|TRBV2|.
CASSEQGKNQPQHF
TGTGCCAGCAGTGAACAGGGGAAAAATCAGCCCCAGCATTTT
>once|TRBJ1-2|TRBV6-5|.
CAAEKGKGGGYTF
TGTGCCGCAGAAAAGGGAAAGGGGGGTGGCTACACCTTC
>.|TRBJ2-3|TRBV9|TRBD2
CASSPWAGDITDTQYF
TGTGCCAGCAGCCCTTGGGCGGGGGATATCACAGATACGCAGTATTTT
>.|TRBJ2-7|TRBV6-5|TRBD1
CASRATGEHYEQYF
TGTGCCAGCAGGGCCACAGGGGAACATTACGAGCAGTACTTC
>.|TRBJ2-5|TRBV7-9|TRBD2
CASSLVGGGTSKETQYF
TGTGCCAGCAGCTTAGTTGGCGGGGGGACTTCGAAGGAGACCCAGTACTTC
>.|TRBJ1-1|TRBV6-5|.
CASRSGAQYTEAFF
TGTGCCAGCAGGTCAGGGGCGCAATACACTGAAGCTTTCTTT
>.|TRBJ2-2|TRBV5-1|TRBD2
CASSLGLAGDLGGELFF
TGCGCCAGCAGCTTGGGACTAGCGGGGGACCTAGGAGGGGAGCTGTTTTTT
>.|TRBJ1-1|TRBV19|TRBD1
CASSAQGADTEAFF
TGTGCCAGTAGTGCACAGGGGGCTGACACTGAAGCTTTCTTT
>.|TRBJ1-2|TRBV11-2|TRBD1
CASSSPRTGSHGYTF
TGTGCCAGCAGCTCCCCTAGGACAGGTTCCCATGGCTACACCTTC
>once|TRBJ2-5|TRBV6-1|.
CASSEGPQGLKTQYF
TGTGCCAGCAGTGAAGGGCCACAGGGTCTCAAGACCCAGTACTTC
>.|TRBJ1-1|TRBV29-1|.
CSVVETEAFF
TGCAGCGTTGTCGAAACTGAAGCTTTCTTT
>once|TRBJ1-1|TRBV5-5|.
CASSPQAGREAFF
TGTGCCAGCAGCCCTCAGGCGGGGAGGGAAGCTTTCTTT
>.|TRBJ1-2|TRBV6-5|.
CASRAEHNYGYTF
TGTGCCAGCAGAGCAGAACATAACTATGGCTACACCTTC
>.|TRBJ2-7|TRBV27|.
CASSPPESYEQYF
TGTGCCAGCAGTCCACCCGAGTCCTACGAGCAGTACTTC
>.|TRBJ2-3|TRBV6-1|TRBD2
CASSEASRGGDTQYF
TGTGCCAGCAGTGAAGCAAGCCGGGGGGGGGATACGCAGTATTTT
>.|TRBJ2-5|TRBV19|.
CASNNGGLGEETQYF
TGTGCCAGTAATAATGGCGGACTCGGGGAAGAGACCCAGTACTTC
>.|TRBJ1-3|TRBV2|.
CASSEPAAGNTIYF
TGTGCCAGCAGTGAACCGGCAGCTGGAAACACCATATATTTT
>.|TRBJ1-2|TRBV30|.
CAWSVLFGGRDGYTF
TGTGCCTGGAGTGTACTTTTCGGCGGTAGGGATGGCTACACCTTC